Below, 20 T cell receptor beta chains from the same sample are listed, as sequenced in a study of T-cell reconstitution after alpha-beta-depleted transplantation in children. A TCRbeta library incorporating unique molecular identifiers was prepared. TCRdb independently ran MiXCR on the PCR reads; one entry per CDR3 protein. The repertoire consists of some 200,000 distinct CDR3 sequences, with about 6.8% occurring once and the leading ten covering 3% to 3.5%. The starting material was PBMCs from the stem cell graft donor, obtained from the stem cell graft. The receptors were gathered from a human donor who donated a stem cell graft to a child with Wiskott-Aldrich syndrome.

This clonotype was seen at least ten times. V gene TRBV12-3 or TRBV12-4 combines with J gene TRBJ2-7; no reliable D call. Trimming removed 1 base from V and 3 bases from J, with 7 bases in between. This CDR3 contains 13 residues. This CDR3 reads CASSLVGSYEQYF. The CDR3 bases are TGTGCCAGCAGTTTAGTTGGAAGCTACGAGCAGTACTTC.

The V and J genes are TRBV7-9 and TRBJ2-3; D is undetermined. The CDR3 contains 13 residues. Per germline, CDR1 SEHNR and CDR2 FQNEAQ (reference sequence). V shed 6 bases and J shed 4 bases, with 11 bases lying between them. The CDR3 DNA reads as TGTGCCAGCAGTTCTCCCGTTGCAGATACGCAGTATTTT. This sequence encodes CASSSPVADTQYF.

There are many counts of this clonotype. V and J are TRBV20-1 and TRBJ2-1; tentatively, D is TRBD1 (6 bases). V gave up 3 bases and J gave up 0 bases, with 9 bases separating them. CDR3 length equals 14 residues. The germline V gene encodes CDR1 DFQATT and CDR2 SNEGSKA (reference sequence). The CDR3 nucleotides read TGCAGTGCTAGGTCAGGGGTCTCCTACAATGAGCAGTTCTTC. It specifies CSARSGVSYNEQFF.

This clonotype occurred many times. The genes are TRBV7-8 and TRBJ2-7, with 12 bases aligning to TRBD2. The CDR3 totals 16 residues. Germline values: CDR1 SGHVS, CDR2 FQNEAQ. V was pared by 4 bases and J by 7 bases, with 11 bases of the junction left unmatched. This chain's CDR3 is CASSSQLAGGLPEQYF. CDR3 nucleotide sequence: TGTGCCAGCAGCTCGCAACTAGCGGGAGGCCTACCTGAGCAGTACTTC.

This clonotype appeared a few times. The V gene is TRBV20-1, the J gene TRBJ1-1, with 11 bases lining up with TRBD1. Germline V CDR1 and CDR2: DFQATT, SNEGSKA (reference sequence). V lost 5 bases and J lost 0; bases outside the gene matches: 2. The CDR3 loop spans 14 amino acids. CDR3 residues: CSAGTGGMNTEAFF. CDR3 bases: TGCAGTGCTGGGACAGGGGGAATGAACACTGAAGCTTTCTTT.

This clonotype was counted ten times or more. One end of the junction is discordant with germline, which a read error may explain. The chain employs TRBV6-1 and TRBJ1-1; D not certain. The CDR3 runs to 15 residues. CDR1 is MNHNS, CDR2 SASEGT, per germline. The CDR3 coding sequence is TGTGCCAGCAGTCGTGCCAGACGGACGAACGCTGAAGCTTTCTTT. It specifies CASSRARRTNAEAFF.

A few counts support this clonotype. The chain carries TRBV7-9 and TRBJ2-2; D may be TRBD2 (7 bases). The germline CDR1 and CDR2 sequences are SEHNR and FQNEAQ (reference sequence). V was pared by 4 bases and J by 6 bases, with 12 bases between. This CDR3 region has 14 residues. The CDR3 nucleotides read TGTGCCAGCAGCTACCACGGGGGGCCCGGGGAGCTGTTTTTT. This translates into CASSYHGGPGELFF.

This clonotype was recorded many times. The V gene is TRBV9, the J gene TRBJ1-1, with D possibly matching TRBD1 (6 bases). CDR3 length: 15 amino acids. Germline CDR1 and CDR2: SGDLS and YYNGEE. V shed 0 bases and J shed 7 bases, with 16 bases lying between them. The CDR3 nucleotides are TGTGCCAGCAGCGTAGACGGGGGGCCGGTGCGTGAAGCTTTCTTT. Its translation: CASSVDGGPVREAFF.

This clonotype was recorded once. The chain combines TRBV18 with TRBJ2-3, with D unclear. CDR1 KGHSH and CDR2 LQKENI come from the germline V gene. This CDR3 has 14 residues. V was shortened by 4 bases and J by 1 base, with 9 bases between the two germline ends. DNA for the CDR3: TGTGCCAGCTCACTCCGGCCGTGCACAGATACGCAGTATTTT. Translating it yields CASSLRPCTDTQYF. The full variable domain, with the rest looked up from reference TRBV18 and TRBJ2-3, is NAGVMQNPRHLVRRRGQEARLRCSPMKGHSHVYWYRQLPEEGLKFMVYLQKENIIDESGMPKERFSAEFPKEGPSILRIQQVVRGDSAAYFCASSLRPCTDTQYFGPGTRLTVL.

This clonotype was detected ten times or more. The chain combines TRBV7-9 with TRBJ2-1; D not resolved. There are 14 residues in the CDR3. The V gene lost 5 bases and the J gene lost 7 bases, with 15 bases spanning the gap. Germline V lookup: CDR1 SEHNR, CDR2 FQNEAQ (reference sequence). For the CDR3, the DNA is TGTGCCAGCAGCGAACTAAGTATCAGGAATGAGCAGTTCTTC. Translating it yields CASSELSIRNEQFF.

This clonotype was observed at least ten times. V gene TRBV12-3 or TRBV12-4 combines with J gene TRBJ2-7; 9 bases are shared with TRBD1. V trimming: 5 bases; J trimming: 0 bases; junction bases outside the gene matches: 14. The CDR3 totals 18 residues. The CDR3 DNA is TGTGCCAGCAGTCCTTTATACCCCGGACAGGGGACCTCCTACGAGCAGTACTTC. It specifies CASSPLYPGQGTSYEQYF.

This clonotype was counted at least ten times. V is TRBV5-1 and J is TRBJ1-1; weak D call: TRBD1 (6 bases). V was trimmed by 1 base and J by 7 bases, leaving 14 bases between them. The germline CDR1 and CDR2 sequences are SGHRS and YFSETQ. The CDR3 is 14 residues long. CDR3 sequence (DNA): TGCGCCAGCAGCTTGTCGGGGGGCGAAAGTGAAGCTTTCTTT. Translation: CASSLSGGESEAFF. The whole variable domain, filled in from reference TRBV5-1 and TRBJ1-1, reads KAGVTQTPRYLIKTRGQQVTLSCSPISGHRSVSWYQQTPGQGLQFLFEYFSETQRNKGNFPGRFSGRQFSNSRSEMNVSTLELGDSALYLCASSLSGGESEAFFGQGTRLTVV.

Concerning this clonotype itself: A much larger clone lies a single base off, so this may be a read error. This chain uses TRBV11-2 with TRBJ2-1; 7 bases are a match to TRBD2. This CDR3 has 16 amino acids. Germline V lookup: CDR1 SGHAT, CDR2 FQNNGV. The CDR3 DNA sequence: TGTGCCAGCAGCTTTACGAGCGGGGCGTCTTACAATGAGCGGTTCTTC. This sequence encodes CASSFTSGASYNERFF.

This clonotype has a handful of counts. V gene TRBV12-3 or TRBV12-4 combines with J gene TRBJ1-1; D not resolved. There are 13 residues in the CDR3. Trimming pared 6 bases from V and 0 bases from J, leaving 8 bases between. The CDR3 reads CASSARVNTEAFF. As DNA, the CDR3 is TGTGCCAGCAGCGCCCGGGTGAACACTGAAGCTTTCTTT.

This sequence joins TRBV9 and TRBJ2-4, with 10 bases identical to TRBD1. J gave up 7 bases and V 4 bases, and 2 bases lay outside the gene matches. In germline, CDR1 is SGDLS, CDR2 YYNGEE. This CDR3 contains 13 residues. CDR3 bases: TGTGCCAGCAGCCCGGGACAGGGGAACATTCAGTACTTC. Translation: CASSPGQGNIQYF.

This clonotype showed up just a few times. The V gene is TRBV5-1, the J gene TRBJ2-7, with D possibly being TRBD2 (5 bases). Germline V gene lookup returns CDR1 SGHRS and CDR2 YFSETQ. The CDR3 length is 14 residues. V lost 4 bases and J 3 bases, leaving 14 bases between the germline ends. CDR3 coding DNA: TGCGCCAGCAGCCCACGGAGAGGGCACTACGAGCAGTACTTC. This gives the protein CASSPRRGHYEQYF.

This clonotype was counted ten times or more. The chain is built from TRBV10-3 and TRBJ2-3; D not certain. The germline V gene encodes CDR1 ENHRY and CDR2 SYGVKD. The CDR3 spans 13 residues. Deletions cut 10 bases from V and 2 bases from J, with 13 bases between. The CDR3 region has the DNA TGTGCCACCAAGGACGGCCTCACAGATACGCAGTATTTT. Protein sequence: CATKDGLTDTQYF.

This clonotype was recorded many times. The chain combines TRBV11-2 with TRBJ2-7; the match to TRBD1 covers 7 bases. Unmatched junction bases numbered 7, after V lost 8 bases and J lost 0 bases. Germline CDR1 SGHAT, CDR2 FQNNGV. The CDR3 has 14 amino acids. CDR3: CASRGGLSSYEQYF. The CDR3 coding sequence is TGTGCCAGCCGAGGGGGCCTAAGCTCCTACGAGCAGTACTTC.

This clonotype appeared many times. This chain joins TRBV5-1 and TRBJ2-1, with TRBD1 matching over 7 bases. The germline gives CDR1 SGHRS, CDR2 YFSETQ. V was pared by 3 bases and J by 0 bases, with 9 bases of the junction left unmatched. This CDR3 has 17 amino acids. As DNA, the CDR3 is TGCGCCAGCAGCTCTTTAGGACAGGACCCCTCCTACAATGAGCAGTTCTTC. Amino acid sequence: CASSSLGQDPSYNEQFF.

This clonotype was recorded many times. The CDR3 DNA sequence: TGTGCCAGCAGCTTGGACCACGAGCAGTACTTC. The encoded protein is CASSLDHEQYF. The chain uses TRBV5-6 and TRBJ2-7, with D unclear. The CDR3 has 11 amino acids. V was shortened by 0 bases and J by 5 bases, with 3 bases between the two germline ends. CDR1 and CDR2 (germline): SGHDT, YYEEEE.